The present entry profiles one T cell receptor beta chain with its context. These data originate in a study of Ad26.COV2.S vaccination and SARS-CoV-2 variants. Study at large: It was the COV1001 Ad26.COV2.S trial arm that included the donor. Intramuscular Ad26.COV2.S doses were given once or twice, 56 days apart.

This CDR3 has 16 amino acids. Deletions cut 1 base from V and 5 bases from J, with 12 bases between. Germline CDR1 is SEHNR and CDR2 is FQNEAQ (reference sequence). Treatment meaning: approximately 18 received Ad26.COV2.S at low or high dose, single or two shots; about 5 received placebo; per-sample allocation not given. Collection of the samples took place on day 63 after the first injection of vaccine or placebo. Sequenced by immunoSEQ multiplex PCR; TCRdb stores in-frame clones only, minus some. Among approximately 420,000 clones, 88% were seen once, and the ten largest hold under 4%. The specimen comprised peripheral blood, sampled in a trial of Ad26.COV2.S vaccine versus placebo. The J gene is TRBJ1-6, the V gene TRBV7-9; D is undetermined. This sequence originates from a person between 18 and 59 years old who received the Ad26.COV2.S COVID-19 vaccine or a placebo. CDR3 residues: CASSLESGSNNSPLHF. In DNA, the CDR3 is TGTGCCAGCAGCTTAGAATCAGGCTCAAATAATTCACCCCTCCACTTT.